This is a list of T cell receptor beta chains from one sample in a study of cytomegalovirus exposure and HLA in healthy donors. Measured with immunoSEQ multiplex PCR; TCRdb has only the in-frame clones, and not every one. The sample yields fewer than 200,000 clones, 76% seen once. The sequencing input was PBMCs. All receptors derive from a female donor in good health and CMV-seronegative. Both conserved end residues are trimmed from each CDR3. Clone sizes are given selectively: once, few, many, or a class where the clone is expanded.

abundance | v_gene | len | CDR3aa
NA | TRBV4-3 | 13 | ASSQDRRQANEQF
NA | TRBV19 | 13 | ASSRDRVVGNTIY
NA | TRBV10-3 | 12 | AISTRGGENEQF
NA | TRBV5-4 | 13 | ASSLGGTGEETQY
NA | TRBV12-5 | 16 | ASGAGVRAGGLIETQY
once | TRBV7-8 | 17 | ASSRAGGTGSGGANGLT
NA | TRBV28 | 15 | ASSYPRLAGLFYEQF
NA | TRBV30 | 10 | AWTSGKNEQF
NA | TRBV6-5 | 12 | ASSYGTGDQPQH
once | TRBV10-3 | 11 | AISEVSNYGYT
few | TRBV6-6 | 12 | ASTERTGRETQY
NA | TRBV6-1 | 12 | ASRSGRSTDTQY
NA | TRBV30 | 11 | AWARQTYNEQF
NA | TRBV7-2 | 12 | ASSRGTGKYEQY
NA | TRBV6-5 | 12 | ASSRGTIQETQY
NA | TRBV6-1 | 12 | ASSGLGAGKPQH
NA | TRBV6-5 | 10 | ASSPGQGRYT
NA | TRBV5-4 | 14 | ASSLGGPTSIYEQY
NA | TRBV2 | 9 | ASSDYGGLF
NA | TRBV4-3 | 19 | ASSQDSGRGYNEGPSSMQF
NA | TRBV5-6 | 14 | ASSLGGRGPGNTIY
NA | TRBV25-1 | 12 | ASSGPGRGTGYT
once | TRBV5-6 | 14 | ASNNPVTGVTYEQY
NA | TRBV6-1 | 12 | ASSGKTGLYEQY
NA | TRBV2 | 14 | ASSPQGGGGGETQY
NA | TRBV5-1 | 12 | ASSGQGGTYEQY
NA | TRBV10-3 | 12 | AISESQGRTEAF
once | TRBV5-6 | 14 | ASSLVDRGFSTEAF
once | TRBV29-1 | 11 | SVASTRGYEQY
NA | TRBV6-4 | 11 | ASSGGPGLGYT
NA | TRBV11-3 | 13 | ASSLDGGTKNSQY
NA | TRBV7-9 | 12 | ASSLPGQGNGYT
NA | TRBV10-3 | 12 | AARLAGGTNEQF
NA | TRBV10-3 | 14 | AISESQTRNTGELF
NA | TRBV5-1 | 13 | ASSLDGQPHNEQF
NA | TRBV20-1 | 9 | SAGQGNEQY
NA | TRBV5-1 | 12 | ASSLTGSNYGYT
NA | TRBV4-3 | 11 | ASSQDRQGAQF
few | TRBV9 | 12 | ASSPIGQGGGYT
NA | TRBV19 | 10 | ATRDMDYGYT
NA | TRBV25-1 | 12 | ASSPGSGNSPLH
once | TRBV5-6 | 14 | ASSWGTSGNHNEQF